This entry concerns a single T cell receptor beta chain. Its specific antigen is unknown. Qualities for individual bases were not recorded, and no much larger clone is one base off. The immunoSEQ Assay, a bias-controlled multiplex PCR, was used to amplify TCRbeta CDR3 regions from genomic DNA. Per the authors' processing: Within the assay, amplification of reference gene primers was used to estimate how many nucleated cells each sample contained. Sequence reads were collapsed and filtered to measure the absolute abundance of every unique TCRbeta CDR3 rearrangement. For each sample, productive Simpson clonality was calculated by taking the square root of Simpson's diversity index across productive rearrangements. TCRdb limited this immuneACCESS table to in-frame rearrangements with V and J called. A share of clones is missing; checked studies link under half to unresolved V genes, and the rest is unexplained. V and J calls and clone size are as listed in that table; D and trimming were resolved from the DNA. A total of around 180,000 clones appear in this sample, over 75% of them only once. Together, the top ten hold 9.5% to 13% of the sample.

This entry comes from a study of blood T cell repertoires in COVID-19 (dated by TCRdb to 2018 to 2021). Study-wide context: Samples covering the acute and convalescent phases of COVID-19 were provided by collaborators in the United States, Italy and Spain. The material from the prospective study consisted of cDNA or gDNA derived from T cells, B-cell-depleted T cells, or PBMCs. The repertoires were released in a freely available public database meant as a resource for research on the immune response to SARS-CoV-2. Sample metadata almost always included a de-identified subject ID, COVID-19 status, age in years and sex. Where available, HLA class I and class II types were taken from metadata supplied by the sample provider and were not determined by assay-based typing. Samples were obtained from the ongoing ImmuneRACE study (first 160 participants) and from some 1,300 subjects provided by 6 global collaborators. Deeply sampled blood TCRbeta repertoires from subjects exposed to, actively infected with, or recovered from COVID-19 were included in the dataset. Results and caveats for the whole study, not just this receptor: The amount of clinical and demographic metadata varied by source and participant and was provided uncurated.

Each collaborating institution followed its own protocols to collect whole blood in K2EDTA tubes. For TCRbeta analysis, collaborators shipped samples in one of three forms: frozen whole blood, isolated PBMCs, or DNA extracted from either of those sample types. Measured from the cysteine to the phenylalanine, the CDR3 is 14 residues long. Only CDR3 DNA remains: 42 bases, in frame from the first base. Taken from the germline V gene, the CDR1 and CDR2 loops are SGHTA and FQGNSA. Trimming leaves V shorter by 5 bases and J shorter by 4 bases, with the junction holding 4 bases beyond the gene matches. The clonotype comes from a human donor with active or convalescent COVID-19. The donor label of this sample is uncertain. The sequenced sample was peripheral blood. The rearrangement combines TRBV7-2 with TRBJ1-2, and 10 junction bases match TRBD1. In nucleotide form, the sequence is TGTGCCAGCAGCGCGACAGGGGGCGGCTATGGCTACACCTTC. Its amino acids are CASSATGGGYGYTF.